This record covers a single T cell receptor beta chain. CD45RA-negative memory and CD45RA+ naive subsets were split from the CD4+ cells. Only in-frame clones appear in the TCRdb table, and some are missing; sequencing was by immunoSEQ multiplex PCR. Among some 2.3 million clones, approximately 93% were seen once, and the ten largest hold 0.39%. The sample originates from a study of shared clonotypes between healthy human individuals. Trimming stripped 3 bases from V and 8 bases from J, with 16 bases between. CDR1 GTSNPN and CDR2 SVGIG come from the germline V gene (reference sequence). The CDR3 runs to 13 residues.

The TCR was taken from a man aged 18 to 30 in good health. Some clones in this sample may be carry-over from other donors' samples. V is TRBV30 and J is TRBJ1-2; possible D gene TRBD1, 5 bases. Sequenced material: naive CD4+ T cells from PBMCs. Subset given: CD45RA+ positively selected. In DNA form, the CDR3 reads TGTGCCTGGAGGGAATGGGGGGTTAAAGGCTACACCTTC. Residues: CAWREWGVKGYTF.